This T cell receptor (beta chain) appears in the sequencing data of a study of T cells after yellow fever vaccination. Study outcomes and limitations: The study re-detected most primary-vaccination clones after the booster (nearly 97% CD4, 85% to 90% CD8). The secondary response was weaker but peaked faster, day 5 versus 15. Overall, a small share of clonotypes was seen in both CD4 and CD8 compartments.

In its sample, this clonotype was seen many times. The antigen is unknown. V lost 0 bases to trimming and J lost 4 bases, with 11 bases between them. Looked up from germline, CDR1 is SGHRS and CDR2 is YFSETQ. The CDR3 is made up of 15 amino acids. Researchers made TCR cDNA using 5'RACE template switching, and this step added a universal primer site and UMIs. From the 5' RACE reads, TCRdb called clonotypes with MiXCR, one entry per CDR3 protein. The sample holds just under 600,000 distinct CDR3 sequences, less than 15% seen once. The sequenced sample was PBMCs, obtained on the day of the yellow fever booster vaccination. This receptor was identified in a man in his thirties or forties who received the YFV17D yellow fever vaccine. V is TRBV5-1 and J is TRBJ2-1; D is unclear. CDR3: CASSLVVSHYNEQFF. The CDR3 DNA follows: TGCGCCAGCAGCTTGGTTGTTAGCCATTACAATGAGCAGTTCTTC.